This T cell receptor beta chain was found in a study of T cells in Graves' hyperthyroidism and ophthalmopathy. The sample holds a few counts of this clonotype. TCR beta CDR3 region amplification was performed from RNA transcripts. First-round RT-PCR of the TCR CDR3 relied on the HTBI primer set. TCRdb re-called the multiplex PCR reads with MiXCR, one entry per CDR3 protein. The sample contains about 600,000 distinct CDR3 sequences, roughly 16% of which appear only once. Sequenced: blood. This clonotype was sampled from a woman aged 35 to 49 with Graves' ophthalmopathy.

The CDR3 is CASSEWGTGNTGELFF. CDR3 coding DNA: TGTGCCAGCAGTGAATGGGGGACGGGGAACACCGGGGAGCTGTTTTTT. The rearrangement joins TRBV6-1 to TRBJ2-2; D might be TRBD1 or TRBD2, each matching 5 bases. CDR1 and CDR2 (germline): MNHNS, SASEGT. This CDR3 spans 16 amino acids. V was trimmed by 2 bases and J by 1 base, leaving 11 bases between them.